This is a list of T cell receptor beta chains from one sample in a study of blood T cell repertoires in COVID-19. Libraries were prepared by immunoSEQ multiplex PCR; TCRdb keeps only in-frame clonotypes and omits some of them. Here the sample spans 110,000 to 150,000 clones, 75% to 90% being singletons. The sequencing sample was made of peripheral blood. Every receptor here comes from a human donor in a cohort sampled during active COVID-19. Both conserved end residues are part of each CDR3. D genes are given only for firm matches. Clone size is given for some rows only: seen once, a few or many times, or a class if the clone is expanded.

d_call	clone_size	v_call	j_call	cdr3_nt	cdr3_aa
.	.	TRBV9	TRBJ1-4	TGTGCCAGCAGCGTCAACAGTGGCACTAATGAAAAACTGTTTTTT	CASSVNSGTNEKLFF
.	once	TRBV5-1	TRBJ1-4	TGCGCCAGCTCCTCTAGGTCCGCAACTAATGAAAAACTGTTTTTT	CASSSRSATNEKLFF
TRBD1	.	TRBV28	TRBJ2-3	TGTGCCAGCAGCCAGGACAGGGCCACAGATACGCAGTATTTT	CASSQDRATDTQYF
TRBD2	once	TRBV7-2	TRBJ2-3	TGTGCCAGCAGCTTAAGCGGGGGTGCAGATACGCAGTATTTT	CASSLSGGADTQYF
.	.	TRBV6-4	TRBJ2-3	TGTGCCAGCAGTGCATCGGGGGGCACAGATACGCAGTATTTT	CASSASGGTDTQYF
TRBD1	.	TRBV6-5	TRBJ1-2	TGTGCCAGCAGTTCGACAGGGGGGGATCGTGGCTACACCTTC	CASSSTGGDRGYTF
TRBD2	.	TRBV11-3	TRBJ2-5	TGTGCCAGCATCTCCCGCCCCCTAGCGGGGGGTAGGGAGACCCAGTACTTC	CASISRPLAGGRETQYF
TRBD2	once	TRBV7-2	TRBJ2-1	TGTGCCAGCAGCCGCCTAGCGGGGGGTCAGCATGAGCAGTTCTTC	CASSRLAGGQHEQFF
TRBD2	.	TRBV3-1/TRBV3-2	TRBJ2-5	TGTGCCAGCAGCCCCGGAAGTAGCGGGGGAGAGACCCAGTACTTC	CASSPGSSGGETQYF
.	.	TRBV12-3/TRBV12-4	TRBJ2-1	TGTGCCAGCAGCCTAACGTCCTACAATGAGCAGTTCTTC	CASSLTSYNEQFF
.	few	TRBV5-1	TRBJ1-2	TGCGCCAGCAGCCTTCAGGCACAAGATGATGGCTACACCTTC	CASSLQAQDDGYTF
.	once	TRBV6-5	TRBJ1-5	TGTGCCAGCAGTCTGGAGAGCAATCAGCCCCAGCATTTT	CASSLESNQPQHF
.	.	TRBV11-3	TRBJ1-2	TGTGCCAGCAGCTTCCAGAGACAGGATTATGGCTACACCTTC	CASSFQRQDYGYTF
.	.	TRBV5-1	TRBJ2-3	TGCGCCAGCAGCTTACAGGGAGTGAGGACAGATACGCAGTATTTT	CASSLQGVRTDTQYF
.	.	TRBV5-6	TRBJ1-1	TGTGCCAGCAGCTTGGGGTGGCAGAACACTGAAGCTTTCTTT	CASSLGWQNTEAFF
TRBD2	.	TRBV10-2	TRBJ2-5	TGCGCCAGCAGCGGGACTAGGGAAGAGACCCAGTACTTC	CASSGTREETQYF
.	.	TRBV2	TRBJ2-1	TGTGCCAGCAATCCTTTTTCCTACAATGAGCAGTTCTTC	CASNPFSYNEQFF
.	.	TRBV5-1	TRBJ1-1	TGCGCCAGCAGCTTGGACTCTTTTTTTGAAGCTTTCTTT	CASSLDSFFEAFF
TRBD2	.	TRBV30	TRBJ2-5	TGTGCCTGGAGTCCCGGGAGGACGGAGACCCAGTACTTC	CAWSPGRTETQYF
.	.	TRBV7-9	TRBJ1-6	TGTGCCAGCAGCTTAGGAGGGCTGGATTCACCCCTCCACTTT	CASSLGGLDSPLHF
.	.	TRBV19	TRBJ1-2	TGTGCCAGTAGTATGGGGGGAGACAAGGGCCAAGCTAACTATGGCTACACCTTC	CASSMGGDKGQANYGYTF
TRBD1	.	TRBV7-2	TRBJ1-6	TGTGCCAGCAGCTTAGCTGGACAGGGGGTGTCACCCCTCCACTTT	CASSLAGQGVSPLHF
.	many	TRBV19	TRBJ1-5	TGTGCCAGTAGGAGGATTCCTTATAGCAATCAGCCCCAGCATTTT	CASRRIPYSNQPQHF
.	.	TRBV7-6	TRBJ1-3	TGTGCCAGCAGCCCCATGAGTTACTCTGGAAACACCATATATTTT	CASSPMSYSGNTIYF
.	.	TRBV30	TRBJ1-4	TGTGCCGGGCCGTGGAGGGGTGAGGATGAAAAACTGTTTTTT	CAGPWRGEDEKLFF
TRBD2	.	TRBV7-2	TRBJ2-2	TGTGCCAGTCGCGGGGGGTACACCGGGGAGCTGTTTTTT	CASRGGYTGELFF
.	.	TRBV6-1	TRBJ2-5	TGTGCCAGCAGTGAACAGTGGGAGACCCAGTACTTC	CASSEQWETQYF
TRBD2	.	TRBV4-2	TRBJ2-2	TGTGCCAGCAGCCCCCCTAGCGGGGGCGGGACCGGGGAGCTGTTTTTT	CASSPPSGGGTGELFF
TRBD1	.	TRBV5-4	TRBJ1-1	TGTGCCAGCACCCCTGGGGGTCAGACAGGGAGCACTGAAGCTTTCTTT	CASTPGGQTGSTEAFF
.	many	TRBV9	TRBJ1-1	TGTGCCAGCAGCGTAGGAACAGGGTCGAACACTGAAGCTTTCTTT	CASSVGTGSNTEAFF
TRBD2	.	TRBV5-4	TRBJ2-2	TGTGCCAGCAGCTTGGGACTAGCAAACACCGGGGAGCTGTTTTTT	CASSLGLANTGELFF
.	.	TRBV15	TRBJ1-1	TGTGCCACCAGCAGAGATCGAGGGACTGGAGCTGAAGCTTTCTTT	CATSRDRGTGAEAFF
TRBD2	.	TRBV5-4	TRBJ2-4	TGTGCCAGCAGCCATGGGACTAGCGGGATCTTACAAAACATTCAGTACTTC	CASSHGTSGILQNIQYF
.	.	TRBV7-8	TRBJ1-5	TGTGCCAGCAGCCGGACAGAAAGCAATCAGCCCCAGCATTTT	CASSRTESNQPQHF
TRBD1	.	TRBV9	TRBJ1-4	TGTGCCAGCAGCCCGGGACAGGGGGCGATCTGGGAAAAACTGTTTTTT	CASSPGQGAIWEKLFF
.	.	TRBV19	TRBJ2-4	TGTGCCAGTAGGGAAATCGGGGACACTAACATTCAGTACTTC	CASREIGDTNIQYF
TRBD1	.	TRBV27	TRBJ1-6	TGTGCCAGCAGTTTAAAGGGGACAGGGGGCCCTCCTATAATTAGGGCCCTCCACTTT	CASSLKGTGGPPIIRALHF
TRBD2	few	TRBV24-1	TRBJ2-1	TGTGCCACCAGCGGGGGGACCCTCGGGGAGCAGTTCTTC	CATSGGTLGEQFF
.	few	TRBV12-3/TRBV12-4	TRBJ1-2	TGTGCCAGCAGTTTAAGCACTAACTATGGCTACACCTTC	CASSLSTNYGYTF
.	.	TRBV12-1	TRBJ2-1	TGTGCCAGCAGCTCCCTGGCAACCGGAACGGGACTAGCGGGAATCGAGCAGTTCTTC	CASSSLATGTGLAGIEQFF
.	.	TRBV19	TRBJ2-2	TGTGCCAGTAATGCGGGGACTAACACCGGGGAGCTGTTTTTT	CASNAGTNTGELFF
.	few	TRBV7-2	TRBJ2-1	TGTGCCAGCAGCCTCCTAAGAGGGGGAGCCGGCGATGAGCAGTTCTTC	CASSLLRGGAGDEQFF
.	.	TRBV7-2	TRBJ1-1	TGTGCCAGCAGCTTAGTCGAGTCGGTCGTCACTGAAGCTTTCTTT	CASSLVESVVTEAFF
.	.	TRBV5-4	TRBJ2-7	TGTGCCAGCAGCTTCTCCCGGGGCTACGAGCAGTACTTC	CASSFSRGYEQYF
TRBD1	once	TRBV6-6	TRBJ1-2	TGTGCCAGCAGTTACGCAAAACCGGGACAGGGGGAAGGCTACACCTTC	CASSYAKPGQGEGYTF
.	.	TRBV30	TRBJ2-3	TGTGCCTGGAAGAGGACTCAATCAGATACGCAGTATTTT	CAWKRTQSDTQYF
.	few	TRBV9	TRBJ2-3	TGTGCCAGCAGCGTTAGCGGCCTCGGGACAGATACGCAGTATTTT	CASSVSGLGTDTQYF
TRBD1	.	TRBV7-2	TRBJ1-3	TGTGCCAGCAGCGTGGACAGGGGCAGGGGAAACACCATATATTTT	CASSVDRGRGNTIYF
.	few	TRBV7-9	TRBJ1-2	TGTGCCAGCAGCACCAAGGACAGTCGCCGGGGCTACACCTTC	CASSTKDSRRGYTF
TRBD2	.	TRBV11-2	TRBJ2-4	TGTGCCAGCAGCCCTCAGGGCGGGGGTTTGGACATTCAGTACTTC	CASSPQGGGLDIQYF
.	.	TRBV6-2/TRBV6-3	TRBJ1-1	TGTGCCAGCAGCCCCCCAGTGGGGAAGGGGACTGAAGCTTTCTTT	CASSPPVGKGTEAFF
TRBD1	.	TRBV18	TRBJ2-1	TGTGCCAGCTCACGCACCCCGGGACAGGTGGGCGATGAGCAGTTCTTC	CASSRTPGQVGDEQFF
.	once	TRBV7-9	TRBJ1-6	TGTGCCAGCAGCTTAGATCGGGATTCACCCCTCCACTTT	CASSLDRDSPLHF